The 5 T cell receptor beta chains in this list originate from one sample, sequenced in a study of shared clonotypes between healthy human individuals (dated by TCRdb to the early 2020s). Receptor libraries were prepared by the immunoSEQ multiplex PCR assay. Not all clones reach the TCRdb copy of this immuneACCESS table, which keeps in-frame sequences only. Checked studies attribute under half of the gap to unresolved V genes and leave the rest unexplained. The sample records over 700,000 clones, over 60% of which are singletons. Under 2% of the sample goes to the ten largest clones. Sequenced sample: memory CD4+ T cells sorted from blood. The cell subset or site label, as the study defines it: CD45RA-negative fraction. These receptors all come from a woman under 40 in good health.

This clone has a single count. V is TRBV7-8 and J is TRBJ2-7; 8 bases map to TRBD2. Germline-derived CDR1 and CDR2 are SGHVS and FQNEAQ. The CDR3 totals 13 residues. V shed 5 bases, J shed 3 bases, and the junction held 3 bases outside the gene matches. CDR3 region: CASSTTSGYEQYF. For the CDR3, the DNA is TGTGCCAGCAGCACAACTAGCGGCTACGAGCAGTACTTC.

Here the CDR3 reads CASSDRGLEQFF. DNA for the CDR3: TGTGCCAGCAGCGACAGGGGGCTCGAGCAGTTCTTC. The chain is built from TRBV9 and TRBJ2-1, with 9 nucleotides matching TRBD1. V was clipped by 3 bases and J by 10 bases; unmatched bases: 2. The CDR3 has 12 amino acids. The germline gives CDR1 SGDLS, CDR2 YYNGEE.

The rearrangement joins TRBV7-8 to TRBJ2-5, with TRBD2 matching 10 bases. The V segment lost 5 bases and the J segment 4 bases; nucleotides outside the gene matches: 13. Germline V CDR1 and CDR2: SGHVS, FQNEAQ. The CDR3 contains 17 residues. The CDR3 is CASSRGTSAFVLETQYF. CDR3 DNA sequence: TGTGCCAGCAGCCGAGGGACTAGCGCTTTTGTATTAGAGACCCAGTACTTC. Drawing the rest from reference TRBV7-8 and TRBJ2-5, the complete variable domain is GAGVSQSPRYKVAKRGQDVALRCDPISGHVSLFWYQQALGQGPEFLTYFQNEAQLDKSGLPSDRFFAERPEGSVSTLKIQRTQQEDSAVYLCASSRGTSAFVLETQYFGPGTRLLVL.

The chain combines TRBV27 with TRBJ2-2; D is unclear. The CDR3 loop spans 14 amino acids. In germline, CDR1 is MNHEY, CDR2 SMNVEV (reference sequence). V was shortened by 6 bases and J by 8 bases, with 16 bases between the two germline ends. The CDR3 sequence is CASRQPSLAGELFF. CDR3 sequence (DNA): TGTGCCAGCAGACAACCTTCCTTGGCGGGGGAGCTGTTTTTT.

V and J are TRBV5-1 and TRBJ2-2; a possible D gene is TRBD1 (6 bases). V lost 3 bases and J 3 bases, leaving 12 bases between the germline ends. The CDR3 length is 15 residues. Germline assignment: CDR1 SGHRS and CDR2 YFSETQ. The CDR3 loop is CASSSLGGDTGELFF. The CDR3 DNA reads TGCGCCAGCAGCTCTCTAGGGGGTGACACCGGGGAGCTGTTTTTT.